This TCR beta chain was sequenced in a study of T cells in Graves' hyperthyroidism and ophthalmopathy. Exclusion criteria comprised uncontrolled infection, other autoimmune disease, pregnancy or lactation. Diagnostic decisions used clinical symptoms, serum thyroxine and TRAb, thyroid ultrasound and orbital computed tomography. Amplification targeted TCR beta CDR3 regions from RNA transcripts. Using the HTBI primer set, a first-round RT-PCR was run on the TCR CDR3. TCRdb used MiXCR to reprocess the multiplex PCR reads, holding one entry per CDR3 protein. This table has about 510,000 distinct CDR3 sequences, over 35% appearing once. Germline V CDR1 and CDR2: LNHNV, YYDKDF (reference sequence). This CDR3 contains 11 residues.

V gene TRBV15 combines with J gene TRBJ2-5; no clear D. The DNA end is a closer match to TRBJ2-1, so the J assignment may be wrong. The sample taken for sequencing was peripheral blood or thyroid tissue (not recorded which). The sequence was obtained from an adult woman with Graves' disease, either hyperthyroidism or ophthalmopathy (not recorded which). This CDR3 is CATRFGPEQFF. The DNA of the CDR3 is TGTGCCACCAGATTCGGGCCCGAGCAGTTCTTC.